This section outlines one T cell receptor beta chain sequence together with its context. This sample stems from a study of shared clonotypes between healthy human individuals. Germline V CDR1 and CDR2: LNHDA, SQIVND (reference sequence). V shed 7 bases and J shed 5 bases, with 17 bases lying between them. The CDR3 totals 15 residues. The authors' processing: Because ImmunoSEQ provided only junction sequences with no quality scores, the filtering differed. Some clones are missing from TCRdb's copy, which holds only in-frame ones; the method was immunoSEQ multiplex PCR. V, J and clone size are those of that table, while D and trimming were read from the DNA. The sample has 2,500,000 or so clones, approximately 93% seen once; the top ten hold 0.35% to 0.45%.

Specimen: naive CD4+ T cells from PBMCs. Subset indicated: CD45RA+ positively selected. The clonotype was recovered from a man younger than 35 in good health. Some clones in this sample may be carry-over from other donors' samples. The chain combines TRBV19 with TRBJ1-4; D call uncertain. The CDR3 nucleotides are TGTGCCAGTAAGGCTTCGGACCTAGGCAATGAAAAACTGTTTTTT. It is translated as CASKASDLGNEKLFF.